One and the same sample provided the 16 T cell receptor beta chains below, sequenced in a study of cytotoxic CD8 clonotypes in ibrutinib-treated CLL. Libraries were prepared by immunoSEQ multiplex PCR; TCRdb keeps only in-frame clonotypes and omits some of them. The data hold about 89,000 clones, with more than 75% observed a single time. The sequences come from PBMCs, collected after 12 months of ibrutinib treatment. Receptors originate from a human donor with chronic lymphocytic leukemia.

This clone has a count of ten or more. V gene TRBV19 combines with J gene TRBJ1-5; D is undetermined. Trimming shortened V by 1 base and J by 5 bases, and 12 bases separated the two germline ends. The CDR3 extends over 15 amino acids. CDR1 and CDR2 (germline): LNHDA, SQIVND (reference sequence). This chain's CDR3 is CASSIAGRPDQPQHF. DNA of the CDR3: TGTGCCAGTAGTATAGCGGGGAGGCCGGATCAGCCCCAGCATTTT.

This chain joins TRBV11-3 and TRBJ2-1; D might be TRBD2 (7 bases). Germline CDR1 SGHNT, CDR2 YENEEA. Trimming pared 5 bases from V and 8 bases from J, leaving 13 bases between. The CDR3 is 13 amino acids. The CDR3 region is CASSRGGEYEQFF. The CDR3, as DNA: TGTGCCAGCAGCAGGGGGGGTGAGTATGAGCAGTTCTTC. The complete variable domain, with remaining parts taken from reference TRBV11-3 and TRBJ2-1, reads EAGVVQSPRYKIIEKKQPVAFWCNPISGHNTLYWYLQNLGQGPELLIRYENEEAVDDSQLPKDRFSAERLKGVDSTLKIQPAELGDSAVYLCASSRGGEYEQFFGPGTRLTVL.

The chain carries TRBV19 and TRBJ1-5, with D unresolved. Trimming removed 3 bases at V and 4 bases at J, with 10 bases between. In germline, CDR1 is LNHDA, CDR2 SQIVND (reference sequence). The CDR3 is 14 residues long. The CDR3 reads CASSMESSNQPQHF. The DNA for the CDR3 is TGTGCCAGTAGTATGGAAAGTTCAAATCAGCCCCAGCATTTT.

This chain connects TRBV7-9 to TRBJ2-2, with D hard to call. Looked up from germline, CDR1 is SEHNR and CDR2 is FQNEAQ (reference sequence). This CDR3 spans 14 amino acids. The V end was cut by 0 bases, the J end by 7 bases, with 9 bases between. As DNA, the CDR3 is TGTGCCAGCAGCTTAGCGCAGGTAGACGGGGAGCTGTTTTTT. Its protein is CASSLAQVDGELFF.

The V call is TRBV29-1, the J call TRBJ1-1; the D is unclear. The V gene's germline CDR1 is SQVTM and CDR2 ANQGSEA. This CDR3 has 15 residues. Trimming took 2 bases from V and 0 from J, leaving 13 bases between them. CDR3 region: CSVELMRTMNTEAFF. CDR3 nucleotide sequence: TGCAGCGTTGAATTGATGCGGACCATGAACACTGAAGCTTTCTTT.

The rearrangement uses TRBV7-9 and TRBJ2-7, with 10 bases fitting TRBD1. Trimming took 5 bases from V and 2 from J; bases not matched to a gene: 15. CDR3 length: 18 amino acids. CDR1 is SEHNR and CDR2 is FQNEAQ in the germline V gene (reference sequence). CDR3 protein: CASSPQPGQGNAPYEQYF. Here the CDR3 DNA reads TGTGCCAGCAGCCCACAACCGGGACAGGGGAATGCCCCCTACGAGCAGTACTTC.

The chain joins TRBV5-5 to TRBJ2-3, with a possible D match to TRBD2 (6 bases). Trimming took 4 bases from V and 5 from J, leaving 14 bases between them. Germline loops: CDR1 SGHKS, CDR2 YYEKEE (reference sequence). This CDR3 region has 14 residues. The chain's CDR3 is CASSPGGIRDTQYF. CDR3 coding DNA: TGTGCCAGCAGCCCTGGGGGGATCAGAGATACGCAGTATTTT.

The rearrangement uses TRBV19 and TRBJ2-7; D not resolved. Germline V gene data show CDR1 as LNHDA and CDR2 as SQIVND (reference sequence). The CDR3 length is 14 residues. V was cut by 4 bases and J by 0 bases, with 10 bases left in between. The CDR3 spells CASSRGRNSYEQYF. CDR3 bases: TGTGCCAGTAGTAGAGGTCGGAACTCCTACGAGCAGTACTTC.

The chain carries TRBV13 and TRBJ1-4; no clear D gene. CDR3 length: 14 residues. The germline V gene encodes CDR1 PRHDT and CDR2 FYEKMQ (reference sequence). V was cut by 3 bases and J by 7 bases, with 12 bases left in between. The DNA for the CDR3 is TGTGCCAGCAGCTTTTCTGGGCGGGGTGAAAAACTGTTTTTT. This gives the protein CASSFSGRGEKLFF. The variable domain in full, completed from reference TRBV13 and TRBJ1-4, reads AAGVIQSPRHLIKEKRETATLKCYPIPRHDTVYWYQQGPGQDPQFLISFYEKMQSDKGSIPDRFSAQQFSDYHSELNMSSLELGDSALYFCASSFSGRGEKLFFGSGTQLSVL.

The chain is built from TRBV6-4 and TRBJ2-2; D not certain. V shed 7 bases and J shed 5 bases, with 8 bases lying between them. Germline loops: CDR1 MRHNA, CDR2 SNTAGT. This CDR3 is 12 amino acids long. For the CDR3, the DNA is TGTGCCAGCACAAGTCGAACCGGGGAGCTGTTTTTT. Amino acid sequence: CASTSRTGELFF.

CDR3 sequence reads: CASSLGQALTSYGYTF. The DNA for the CDR3 is TGTGCCAGCAGCCTGGGACAGGCCCTTACCTCCTATGGCTACACCTTC. V usage is TRBV7-9 and J usage is TRBJ1-2; 8 bases align to TRBD1. The CDR3 totals 16 residues. The germline V gene has CDR1 SEHNR and CDR2 FQNEAQ (reference sequence). V was pared by 5 bases and J by 4 bases, with 12 bases of the junction left unmatched.

In its sample, this clone was seen once. The rearrangement joins TRBV28 to TRBJ2-3, with 7 bases that match TRBD1. CDR1 and CDR2 (germline): MDHEN, SYDVKM. V gave up 10 bases and J gave up 1 base; unmatched junction bases: 5. This CDR3 is built from 13 residues. The CDR3 nucleotides read TGTGCCACACGACAGGGTGGCACAGATACGCAGTATTTT. Translating it yields CATRQGGTDTQYF.

The gene calls are TRBV6-5 and TRBJ2-3, with D maybe TRBD2 (5 bases). Germline V gene lookup returns CDR1 MNHEY and CDR2 SVGAGI. CDR3 size: 14 residues. The V end lost 6 bases, the J end lost 4 bases, and 14 bases lay between the germline ends. In DNA form, the CDR3 reads TGTGCCAGCAGACCTTCTGGAGGTGCAGATACGCAGTATTTT. It is translated as CASRPSGGADTQYF.

The CDR3: CASSLVRLTQETQYF. The CDR3 DNA follows: TGTGCCAGCAGCTTGGTCCGTCTAACCCAAGAGACCCAGTACTTC. J is TRBJ2-5 and V is TRBV7-2; D remains ambiguous. V was pared by 3 bases and J by 1 base, with 12 bases between. CDR3 length: 15 amino acids. Germline assignment: CDR1 SGHTA and CDR2 FQGNSA.

V is TRBV11-3 and J is TRBJ2-7; TRBD1 agrees at 10 bases. There are 15 residues in the CDR3. Germline V gives CDR1 SGHNT, CDR2 YENEEA. V shed 3 bases, J shed 5 bases, and the junction held 7 bases outside the gene matches. The CDR3 protein is CASSLMGQGSDEQYF. CDR3 DNA: TGTGCCAGCAGCTTGATGGGACAGGGGTCGGACGAGCAGTACTTC.

V usage is TRBV4-3 and J usage is TRBJ2-6; D is uncertain. CDR3 size: 16 residues. Trimming left V 2 bases short and J 0 bases short, with 8 bases between. CDR1 is LGHNA, CDR2 YSLEER, per germline. CDR3 nucleotides: TGCGCCAGCAGCCAAACCCCAAGCTCTGGGGCCAACGTCCTGACTTTC. This gives the protein CASSQTPSSGANVLTF.